One T cell receptor beta chain is described in this entry. Its antigen is still unknown. The germline gene is not matched at one end of the junction; a read error may be the cause. This sample was taken from a study of identical twins. General study results and limits: The analysis was cross-sectional rather than longitudinal within donors. Excess low generation probability was seen in twin-shared out-of-frame alpha sequences.

Template switching supplied a universal primer site; unique molecular identifiers were carried on the cDNA. TCRdb itself ran the 5' RACE reads through MiXCR, one entry per CDR3 protein. The sample consists of approximately 470,000 distinct CDR3 sequences, approximately 15% of them appearing once. This CDR3 contains 14 residues. This same sample was also part of a study on yellow fever vaccine responses in identical twins.

The sequencing sample was made of CD4+ T cells sorted from blood. V is TRBV12-3 or TRBV12-4 and J is TRBJ2-3, with 9 bases matching TRBD1. The sequence derives from a woman younger than 30 in good health. The chain's CDR3 is CTSSLTGGLDTQYF. CDR3 nucleotide sequence: TGTACCAGCAGTTTAACAGGGGGCTTAGATACGCAGTATTTT.